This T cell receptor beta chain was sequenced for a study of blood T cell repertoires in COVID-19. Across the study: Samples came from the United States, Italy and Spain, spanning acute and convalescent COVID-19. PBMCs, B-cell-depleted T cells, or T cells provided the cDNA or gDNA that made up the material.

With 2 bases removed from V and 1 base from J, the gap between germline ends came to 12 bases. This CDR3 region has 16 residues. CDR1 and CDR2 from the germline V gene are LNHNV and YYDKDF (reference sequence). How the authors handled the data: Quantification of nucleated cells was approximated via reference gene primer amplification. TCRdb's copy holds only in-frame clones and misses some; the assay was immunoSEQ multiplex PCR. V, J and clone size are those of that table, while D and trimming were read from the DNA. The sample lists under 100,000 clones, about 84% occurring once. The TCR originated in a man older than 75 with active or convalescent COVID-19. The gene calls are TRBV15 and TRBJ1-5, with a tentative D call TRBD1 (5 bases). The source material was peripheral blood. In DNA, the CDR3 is TGTGCCACCAGCAGAAAATTCGGACAAAGCAATCAGCCCCAGCATTTT. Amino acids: CATSRKFGQSNQPQHF. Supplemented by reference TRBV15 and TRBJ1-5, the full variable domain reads DAMVIQNPRYQVTQFGKPVTLSCSQTLNHNVMYWYQQKSSQAPKLLFHYYDKDFNNEADTPDNFQSRRPNTSFCFLDIRSPGLGDTAMYLCATSRKFGQSNQPQHFGDGTRLSIL.